This T cell receptor beta chain comes out of a study of blood T cell repertoires in COVID-19. Study-level background: The United States, Italy and Spain were the sources of the acute and convalescent COVID-19 samples. PBMCs, B-cell-depleted T cells, or T cells were the source of the cDNA or gDNA that made up the material.

The CDR3 is 15 amino acids. The junction had 4 bases not matched to a gene; V was cut back by 2 bases and J by 2 bases. Per germline, CDR1 SGHTA and CDR2 FQGTGA. Methods used by the authors: Reference gene primer amplification gave estimated nucleated cell counts. Profiled with immunoSEQ multiplex PCR; TCRdb holds only in-frame clones, not every one. V and J calls and clone size are given by that table; D and trimming were obtained from the DNA. This sample has roughly 190,000 clones, with approximately 84% found just once. The sequencing input was peripheral blood. This TCR was recovered from a woman between 65 and 79 years old with active or convalescent COVID-19. The rearrangement joins TRBV7-3 to TRBJ2-5; TRBD2 matches at 8 bases. CDR3 coding DNA: TGTGCCAGCAGCTTAGGTAGCGGGATACAAGAGACCCAGTACTTC. Translated, it gives CASSLGSGIQETQYF.